A single sample is the source of the 11 T cell receptor beta chains below, sequenced in a study of T and B cells in COVID-19 patients. Blood genomic DNA input for TRB amplification was about 240-550 ng. BIOMED2 TRB-A/B primer pools were used in multiplex TRB PCR. Each CDR3 protein gets one entry after TCRdb re-called the multiplex PCR reads with MiXCR. The profile covers around 4,400 distinct CDR3 sequences, with under 30% appearing a single time and 30% to 45% taken by the ten largest. Specimen: blood. The source is a human donor with active COVID-19.

This clonotype is labeled medium-sized. V usage is TRBV5-4 and J usage is TRBJ1-6; 11 positions match TRBD1. Germline loops: CDR1 SGHNT, CDR2 YYREEE (reference sequence). The CDR3 is 16 residues long. V lost 3 bases and J lost 10; bases outside the gene matches: 9. The CDR3 is CASSSDRDRGYSPLHF. The DNA of the CDR3 is TGTGCCAGCAGCTCGGACCGGGACAGGGGGTACTCACCCCTCCACTTT.

The V gene is TRBV7-2, the J gene TRBJ1-6; the D is unclear. V gave up 4 bases and J gave up 5 bases, with 3 bases separating them. This CDR3 contains 12 residues. Germline V CDR1 and CDR2: SGHTA, FQGNSA. CDR3 protein: CASSSNNSPLHF. CDR3 bases: TGTGCCAGCAGCTCTAATAATTCACCCCTCCACTTT.

This clonotype counts as medium-sized. V gene TRBV30 combines with J gene TRBJ2-5, with no clear D. V dropped 2 bases and J dropped 9 bases, with 19 bases sitting between them. This CDR3 comprises 14 residues. Germline V CDR1 and CDR2: GTSNPN, SVGIG (reference sequence). CDR3 sequence (DNA): TGTGCCTGGAGTCCCACCGGGCCGGGTATTTCCCAGTACTTC. Translated: CAWSPTGPGISQYF.

This chain joins TRBV20-1 and TRBJ2-1, with unresolved D. The germline CDR1 and CDR2 sequences are DFQATT and SNEGSKA (reference sequence). Trimming removed 0 bases at V and 7 bases at J, with 7 bases between. The length of the CDR3 is 12 residues. The CDR3 DNA reads TGCAGTGCTAGAGACCGGCGGAATGAGCAGTTCTTC. This codes for CSARDRRNEQFF.

The DNA of the CDR3 is TGCAGTGCTCCCTTTCGCGGGAGTCATACCGGGGAGCTGTTTTTT. Encoded protein: CSAPFRGSHTGELFF. V usage is TRBV20-1 and J usage is TRBJ2-2, with 7 bases that match TRBD2. After removal of 5 bases from V and 5 bases from J, the junction contained 11 bases not matched to a gene. CDR1 DFQATT and CDR2 SNEGSKA come from the germline V gene (reference sequence). The CDR3 consists of 15 residues.

This sequence joins TRBV14 and TRBJ2-7; the match to TRBD2 covers 13 bases. This CDR3 spans 19 amino acids. V lost 1 base and J lost 3; bases outside the gene matches: 12. Germline loops: CDR1 SGHDN, CDR2 FVKESK. CDR3 region: CASSQADLGLAGVGYEQYF. The CDR3 bases are TGTGCCAGCAGCCAAGCAGACCTAGGACTAGCGGGAGTCGGCTACGAGCAGTACTTC.

This clonotype rates as medium-sized (0.01 to 0.1%). The chain carries TRBV27 and TRBJ2-7; 10 bases align to TRBD1. CDR1 and CDR2 (germline): MNHEY, SMNVEV (reference sequence). CDR3 length: 15 residues. J was trimmed by 7 bases and V by 6 bases; bases with no gene match: 12. CDR3 protein: CASSIHGTGVAEQYF. The CDR3 nucleotides read TGTGCCAGCAGCATCCACGGGACAGGGGTTGCGGAGCAGTACTTC.

CDR3 sequence: CSVQGLAGGPRSTDTQYF. The CDR3 bases are TGCAGCGTCCAAGGACTAGCGGGAGGGCCTAGGAGCACAGATACGCAGTATTTT. The rearrangement joins TRBV29-1 to TRBJ2-3, with 15 bases lining up with TRBD2. The CDR3 is 18 residues long. Unmatched junction bases numbered 10, after V lost 6 bases and J lost 0 bases. Per germline, CDR1 SQVTM and CDR2 ANQGSEA.

The genes are TRBV20-1 and TRBJ2-5, with 8 bases fitting TRBD2. CDR1 DFQATT and CDR2 SNEGSKA come from the germline V gene (reference sequence). The CDR3 extends over 15 amino acids. Trimming cost V 0 bases and J 0 bases; bases outside gene matches: 3. The CDR3 DNA follows: TGCAGTGCTAGAGATCCGACTAGCGACCAAGAGACCCAGTACTTC. Its translation is CSARDPTSDQETQYF.

The chain employs TRBV4-1 and TRBJ1-5; D call uncertain. CDR1 is MGHRA and CDR2 is YSYEKL in the germline V gene. Trimming stripped 0 bases from V and 8 bases from J, with 8 bases between. The CDR3 is made up of 13 amino acids. The CDR3 loop is CASSQEWGEPQHF. The CDR3 DNA reads TGCGCCAGCAGCCAAGAGTGGGGTGAGCCCCAGCATTTT.

By share, this clonotype ranks as medium-sized. The chain links TRBV19 to TRBJ2-1, with D tentatively TRBD2 (6 bases). Trimming pared 5 bases from V and 4 bases from J, leaving 15 bases between. This CDR3 spans 15 amino acids. Germline lookup yields CDR1 LNHDA and CDR2 SQIVND (reference sequence). CDR3 sequence reads: CASSSFGGGYNEQFF. The CDR3 DNA follows: TGTGCCAGTAGTTCCTTCGGGGGTGGTTACAATGAGCAGTTCTTC.